The 5 T cell receptor beta chains in this list originate from one sample, sequenced in a study of cytomegalovirus exposure and HLA in healthy donors. With 60 Vbeta and 13 Jbeta primers, the PCR was carried out. The data were produced by immunoSEQ multiplex PCR, yet TCRdb's version contains in-frame clones alone and is incomplete. The sample has 150,000 to 200,000 clones, approximately 80% seen once. Sequences were obtained from PBMCs. The receptors originated from a woman younger than 30 in good health and CMV-seronegative.

The CDR3 spells CASSFPSGRGLAGNEQFF. In nucleotides, the CDR3 is TGTGCCAGCAGCTTCCCCAGCGGGAGAGGGTTGGCGGGCAATGAGCAGTTCTTC. The chain employs TRBV5-4 and TRBJ2-1; 8 positions match TRBD2. CDR1 is SGHNT and CDR2 is YYREEE in the germline V gene (reference sequence). This CDR3 spans 18 amino acids. After removal of 2 bases from V and 6 bases from J, the junction contained 16 bases not matched to a gene.

The chain recombines TRBV28 with TRBJ1-4; no firm D call. The V gene's germline CDR1 is MDHEN and CDR2 SYDVKM. The CDR3 has 16 amino acids. V lost 5 bases, J lost 2 bases, and 15 bases lay in between. CDR3 in amino acids: CASSLPGEVTNEKLFF. As DNA, the CDR3 is TGTGCCAGCAGTCTACCCGGTGAAGTGACTAATGAAAAACTGTTTTTT.

The chain uses TRBV10-3 and TRBJ2-5, with TRBD1 matching over 11 bases. Germline trimming cut 0 bases from V and 5 bases from J; bases unmatched to any gene: 5. Germline V gives CDR1 ENHRY, CDR2 SYGVKD. The CDR3 runs 16 residues. For the CDR3, the DNA is TGTGCCATCAGTGAGTCGGACAGGGGGCTCAGGGAGACCCAGTACTTC. Protein sequence: CAISESDRGLRETQYF.

The chain carries TRBV18 and TRBJ1-1; no firm D call. The V and J ends lost 4 bases and 3 bases respectively, with 12 bases between them. This CDR3 comprises 14 residues. The V gene's germline CDR1 is KGHSH and CDR2 LQKENI. The CDR3 protein is CASSRTHTDTEAFF. CDR3 in DNA: TGTGCCAGCTCACGAACGCACACAGACACTGAAGCTTTCTTT.

The chain couples TRBV10-2 to TRBJ2-6; 9 bases are shared with TRBD1. Trimming removed 6 bases from V and 1 base from J; junction bases left unmatched: 7. Germline loops: CDR1 WSHSY, CDR2 SAAADI. The CDR3 consists of 17 residues. The CDR3 loop reads CASRPGQGLSGANVLTF. Here the CDR3 DNA reads TGCGCCAGCAGGCCGGGACAGGGCTTGTCTGGGGCCAACGTCCTGACTTTC.